This T cell receptor (beta chain) came from a study of OX40 agonist ivuxolimab in advanced cancers. About the study: Six ivuxolimab dose levels, 0.01 to 10 mg/kg, were given intravenously every 2 weeks. Study-level findings and limits: The mean number of expanded clones was higher in CD8+ T cells than in CD4+.

Measured with immunoSEQ multiplex PCR; TCRdb has only the in-frame clones, and not every one. The table has tens of thousands of clones, approximately 90% seen once. In regard to this clone: Its antigen is unidentified. Germline is not matched at one junction end, which may reflect a read error.

Sampling times: baseline, cycle 4 day 1, cycle 7 day 1. This CDR3 has 16 amino acids. Germline lookup yields CDR1 SGHTS and CDR2 YDEGEE. Here the sequenced sample was CD4+ or CD8+ T cells sorted from blood, taken in a trial of the OX40 agonist ivuxolimab. This sequence was found in an adult with an advanced solid tumor such as melanoma, head and neck, liver or kidney cancer. The chain couples TRBV5-8 to TRBJ2-4, with 15 bases fitting TRBD2. CDR3 sequence (DNA): TGTGCCAGCAGCTTGGGGGCCGGGACTAGCGGGAGGAGGGGAAACTTC. Amino acid sequence: CASSLGAGTSGRRGNF. Full variable domain (rest looked up from reference TRBV5-8 and TRBJ2-4): EAGVTQSPTHLIKTRGQQATLRCSPISGHTSVYWYQQALGLGLQFLLWYDEGEERNRGNFPPRFSGRQFPNYSSELNVNALELEDSALYLCASSLGAGTSGRRGNFGAGTRLSVL.